Each of the 32 T cell receptor beta chains below was sequenced from the same sample in a study of Ad26.COV2.S vaccination and SARS-CoV-2 variants. Sequencing was performed with immunoSEQ multiplex PCR; in TCRdb, only in-frame clones are kept and a portion is missing. The sample lists 300,000 to 450,000 clones; about 91% were seen once. The sequencing here drew on peripheral blood, taken after recovery from COVID-19. These TCRs come from a human donor who had recovered from COVID-19.

The rearrangement links TRBV6-5 to TRBJ2-7, with TRBD1 matching 8 bases. V shed 2 bases and J 12 bases; nucleotides not matched to a gene: 6. The CDR3 has 12 amino acids. Germline loops: CDR1 MNHEY, CDR2 SVGAGI. CDR3 DNA: TGTGCCAGCAGTTACAGCCAGGGGGCCATGTACTTC. Translation: CASSYSQGAMYF.

This clone was observed a single time. The V and J genes are TRBV6-5 and TRBJ1-3, with no clear D. Trimming removed 2 bases from V and 8 bases from J, with 7 bases in between. Looked up from germline, CDR1 is MNHEY and CDR2 is SVGAGI. There are 12 residues in the CDR3. CDR3 residues: CASSYPPDTIYF. The CDR3 nucleotides read TGTGCCAGCAGTTACCCCCCTGACACCATATATTTT.

The rearrangement links TRBV5-4 to TRBJ1-3; no reliable D call. Germline CDR1 reads SGHNT; CDR2 reads YYREEE (reference sequence). The length of the CDR3 is 19 residues. With 0 bases removed from V and 1 base from J, the gap between germline ends came to 20 bases. The CDR3 DNA reads TGTGCCAGCAGCTTGGAACCGGGCAGGCCCTTTAGTTCTGGAAACACCATATATTTT. Translation: CASSLEPGRPFSSGNTIYF.

V usage is TRBV10-2 and J usage is TRBJ1-1; 7 nucleotides line up with TRBD1. Germline assignment: CDR1 WSHSY and CDR2 SAAADI. V shed 6 bases and J 5 bases; nucleotides not matched to a gene: 9. The CDR3 is 14 amino acids. The CDR3 sequence: CASSGQGGGTEAFF. Written as DNA, the CDR3 is TGCGCCAGCAGCGGCCAGGGGGGTGGTACTGAAGCTTTCTTT.

The chain is built from TRBV7-9 and TRBJ2-3; no reliable D call. This CDR3 has 14 amino acids. V gave up 7 bases and J gave up 0 bases, with 11 bases separating them. Germline CDR1 is SEHNR and CDR2 is FQNEAQ (reference sequence). This CDR3 is CASNRQTSTDTQYF. CDR3 coding DNA: TGTGCCAGCAATCGGCAGACGAGCACAGATACGCAGTATTTT. The full variable domain, its missing parts supplied by reference TRBV7-9 and TRBJ2-3, is DTGVSQNPRHKITKRGQNVTFRCDPISEHNRLYWYRQTLGQGPEFLTYFQNEAQLEKSRLLSDRFSAERPKGSFSTLEIQRTEQGDSAMYLCASNRQTSTDTQYFGPGTRLTVL.

The rearrangement joins TRBV7-2 to TRBJ2-7, with no clear D. The germline V and J ends were trimmed by 3 bases and 6 bases, with 9 bases remaining between them. The germline V gene has CDR1 SGHTA and CDR2 FQGNSA. The CDR3 covers 12 residues. CDR3 nucleotide sequence: TGTGCCAGCAGCTTGACCAGTCGCGAGCAGTACTTC. Its protein is CASSLTSREQYF.

The chain carries TRBV5-5 and TRBJ1-1; TRBD1 aligns across 8 bases. CDR1 is SGHKS, CDR2 YYEKEE, per germline (reference sequence). The J segment lost 0 bases and the V segment lost 4 bases, leaving 8 bases of the junction unmatched. CDR3 length: 16 residues. The CDR3 DNA sequence: TGTGCCAGCAGCCCACCCGGGACAGGATTGAACACTGAAGCTTTCTTT. Its protein product is CASSPPGTGLNTEAFF.

The chain carries TRBV7-2 and TRBJ2-4; the D is unclear. Trimming took 3 bases from V and 1 from J, leaving 10 bases between them. This CDR3 spans 15 amino acids. Germline CDR1 is SGHTA and CDR2 is FQGNSA. The CDR3 region is CASSLSGTAKNIQYF. Here the CDR3 DNA reads TGTGCCAGCAGCTTGTCGGGTACGGCCAAAAACATTCAGTACTTC. The variable domain in full, completed from reference TRBV7-2 and TRBJ2-4, reads GAGVSQSPSNKVTEKGKDVELRCDPISGHTALYWYRQSLGQGLEFLIYFQGNSAPDKSGLPSDRFSAERTGGSVSTLTIQRTQQEDSAVYLCASSLSGTAKNIQYFGAGTRLSVL.

This chain connects TRBV15 to TRBJ1-1; the match to TRBD1 covers 7 bases. The germline V gene has CDR1 LNHNV and CDR2 YYDKDF (reference sequence). The ends lost 1 base at V and 6 bases at J; junction bases unmatched: 8. There are 15 residues in the CDR3. The CDR3 DNA follows: TGTGCCACCAGCAGAGGCTTGGAGGGGGCCTCTGAAGCTTTCTTT. As protein: CATSRGLEGASEAFF.

V usage is TRBV19 and J usage is TRBJ2-6, with a possible D match to TRBD2 (5 bases). From germline, CDR1 is LNHDA and CDR2 SQIVND (reference sequence). V was shortened by 6 bases and J by 0 bases, with 15 bases between the two germline ends. The CDR3 is made up of 17 amino acids. Here the CDR3 reads CASSLIGLDSGANVLTF. CDR3 sequence (DNA): TGTGCCAGTAGCCTAATTGGACTGGACTCTGGGGCCAACGTCCTGACTTTC.

The rearrangement joins TRBV5-1 to TRBJ2-3, with 15 bases lining up with TRBD2. This CDR3 is 16 amino acids long. V lost 6 bases to trimming and J lost 11 bases; unmatched junction nucleotides: 13. Germline V gene data show CDR1 as SGHRS and CDR2 as YFSETQ. CDR3 residues: CASNPAGTSGGFGQYF. CDR3 nucleotide sequence: TGCGCCAGCAACCCAGCAGGGACTAGCGGGGGGTTTGGGCAGTATTTT.

The rearrangement joins TRBV27 to TRBJ1-5; TRBD1 matches 7 bases. The V gene end was trimmed by 2 bases and the J gene end by 5 bases; junction bases not matched to a gene: 9. Germline lookup yields CDR1 MNHEY and CDR2 SMNVEV (reference sequence). The CDR3 consists of 16 residues. The CDR3, as DNA: TGTGCCAGCAGTTTAGCCCCTGGGACAGCCGATCAGCCCCAGCATTTT. Translated: CASSLAPGTADQPQHF.

The genes are TRBV6-5 and TRBJ1-1; the D is unclear. The V and J ends lost 2 bases and 5 bases respectively, with 9 bases between them. Germline CDR1 MNHEY, CDR2 SVGAGI. The CDR3 is 13 amino acids. CDR3 nucleotides: TGTGCCAGCAGTTACGACGGTCCAACTGAAGCTTTCTTT. Amino acids: CASSYDGPTEAFF.

The chain carries TRBV6-6 and TRBJ1-6, with unresolved D. The length of the CDR3 is 12 residues. V dropped 5 bases and J dropped 7 bases, with 6 bases sitting between them. Germline CDR1 MNHNY, CDR2 SVGAGI (reference sequence). In DNA, the CDR3 is TGTGCCAGCAGTCCCTCGAATTCACCCCTCCACTTT. Translation gives CASSPSNSPLHF.

CDR3 coding DNA: TGTGCCAGCAGCCACCAAGAGACCCAGTACTTC. It codes for CASSHQETQYF. The genes are TRBV3-1 (or the pseudogene TRBV3-2) and TRBJ2-5; D ambiguous. Trimming removed 3 bases at V and 1 base at J, with 0 bases between. Germline V CDR1 and CDR2: LGHDT, YNNKEL (reference sequence). The CDR3 totals 11 residues.

The CDR3 bases are TGTGCCAGCAGCCTCGACAGGGGACAGCCCCAGCATTTT. Protein product: CASSLDRGQPQHF. This chain joins TRBV6-5 and TRBJ1-5; 8 bases agree with TRBD1. Losses at the gene ends were 6 bases for V and 7 bases for J; bases not matched to a gene: 5. The CDR3 covers 13 residues. Germline V gene data show CDR1 as MNHEY and CDR2 as SVGAGI.

The J gene is TRBJ2-5, the V gene TRBV15; 10 bases fit TRBD1. Trimming took 3 bases from V and 5 from J; bases not matched to a gene: 3. CDR3 length: 14 amino acids. From germline, CDR1 is LNHNV and CDR2 YYDKDF (reference sequence). As DNA, the CDR3 is TGTGCCACCAGCAGGGACAGGGGGATGGAGACCCAGTACTTC. This sequence encodes CATSRDRGMETQYF.

The genes are TRBV27 and TRBJ1-6; perhaps TRBD1 as D (5 bases). CDR1 and CDR2 (germline): MNHEY, SMNVEV (reference sequence). V was trimmed by 7 bases and J by 8 bases, leaving 18 bases between them. This CDR3 spans 15 amino acids. The CDR3 protein is CASTVLQGTHSPLHF. CDR3 sequence (DNA): TGTGCCAGCACTGTTCTGCAGGGCACGCATTCACCCCTCCACTTT.

The chain links TRBV5-1 to TRBJ2-5; TRBD2 agrees at 8 bases. V lost 3 bases and J lost 2; bases outside the gene matches: 6. The CDR3 is 15 amino acids. Per the germline V gene, CDR1 is SGHRS and CDR2 is YFSETQ. CDR3 DNA sequence: TGCGCCAGCAGCTCGAGTAGCGGGGCACAAGAGACCCAGTACTTC. Its protein is CASSSSSGAQETQYF. Full variable domain (missing parts from reference TRBV5-1 and TRBJ2-5): KAGVTQTPRYLIKTRGQQVTLSCSPISGHRSVSWYQQTPGQGLQFLFEYFSETQRNKGNFPGRFSGRQFSNSRSEMNVSTLELGDSALYLCASSSSSGAQETQYFGPGTRLLVL.

The chain uses TRBV6-2 or TRBV6-3 and TRBJ1-2; D is possibly TRBD1 (5 bases). CDR1 is MNHEY, CDR2 SVGEGT, per germline. Trimming removed 5 bases from V and 4 bases from J, with 17 bases in between. The CDR3 loop spans 15 amino acids. The CDR3, as DNA: TGTGCCAGCAGTCAGAGGGGCAGGATGGTCTATGGCTACACCTTC. Its translation: CASSQRGRMVYGYTF.

The gene calls are TRBV18 and TRBJ2-2, with D unclear. V shed 2 bases and J shed 4 bases, with 11 bases lying between them. CDR1 and CDR2 (germline): KGHSH, LQKENI. This CDR3 contains 15 residues. CDR3: CASSPDPTPTGELFF. The CDR3 coding sequence is TGTGCCAGCTCACCAGACCCTACACCCACCGGGGAGCTGTTTTTT.

This chain connects TRBV5-1 to TRBJ1-1; D gene uncertain. Trimming shortened V by 1 base and J by 0 bases, and 13 bases separated the two germline ends. Germline CDR1 and CDR2: SGHRS and YFSETQ. The CDR3 runs to 16 residues. The CDR3 DNA sequence: TGCGCCAGCAGCTTGATCTTTCGGGGTCTGAACACTGAAGCTTTCTTT. Encoded protein: CASSLIFRGLNTEAFF. Full variable domain (missing parts from reference TRBV5-1 and TRBJ1-1): KAGVTQTPRYLIKTRGQQVTLSCSPISGHRSVSWYQQTPGQGLQFLFEYFSETQRNKGNFPGRFSGRQFSNSRSEMNVSTLELGDSALYLCASSLIFRGLNTEAFFGQGTRLTVV.

This chain uses TRBV2 with TRBJ2-5, with TRBD1 identical over 9 bases. CDR3 length equals 13 residues. J lost 3 bases, V lost 6 bases, and 2 bases had no gene match. Germline V gene sequence: CDR1 SNHLY, CDR2 FYNNEI. The CDR3 DNA follows: TGTGCCAGCAGGGGGACAGGGAAAGAGACCCAGTACTTC. Translating it yields CASRGTGKETQYF.

V usage is TRBV7-9 and J usage is TRBJ2-3, with 7 bases matching TRBD1. The CDR3 spans 15 residues. Trimming took 1 base from V and 2 from J; bases not matched to a gene: 3. Germline CDR1 and CDR2: SEHNR and FQNEAQ (reference sequence). The CDR3 spells CASSLGQGPTDTQYF. CDR3 DNA sequence: TGTGCCAGCAGCTTAGGACAGGGCCCCACAGATACGCAGTATTTT. The whole variable domain, filled in from reference TRBV7-9 and TRBJ2-3, reads DTGVSQNPRHKITKRGQNVTFRCDPISEHNRLYWYRQTLGQGPEFLTYFQNEAQLEKSRLLSDRFSAERPKGSFSTLEIQRTEQGDSAMYLCASSLGQGPTDTQYFGPGTRLTVL.

The V call is TRBV19, the J call TRBJ1-6; D gene unclear. Trimming stripped 5 bases from V and 1 base from J, with 3 bases between. This CDR3 comprises 13 residues. Germline CDR1 reads LNHDA; CDR2 reads SQIVND (reference sequence). The CDR3 reads CASSWSYNSPLHF. As DNA, the CDR3 is TGTGCCAGTAGTTGGTCCTATAATTCACCCCTCCACTTT.

CDR3 in amino acids: CASSFRQGAQNEQFF. The CDR3 coding sequence is TGTGCCAGCAGCTTCCGACAGGGGGCGCAAAATGAGCAGTTCTTC. The chain employs TRBV7-9 and TRBJ2-1; 10 bases fit TRBD1. The CDR3 sequence is 15 residues long. V lost 3 bases and J lost 7; bases outside the gene matches: 6. The germline gives CDR1 SEHNR, CDR2 FQNEAQ (reference sequence).

The CDR3 nucleotides are TGTGCCAGCAGACATGGACAGACCCTTAACACCGGGGAGCTGTTTTTT. Encoded protein: CASRHGQTLNTGELFF. The chain joins TRBV11-2 to TRBJ2-2; a weak D match, TRBD1 (6 bases). Germline CDR1 reads SGHAT; CDR2 reads FQNNGV. Trimming removed 6 bases from V and 2 bases from J, with 16 bases in between. This CDR3 is 16 amino acids long.

J is TRBJ1-2 and V is TRBV6-1; possibly TRBD1 for D (6 bases). Germline V gene lookup returns CDR1 MNHNS and CDR2 SASEGT. This CDR3 has 12 amino acids. V dropped 3 bases and J dropped 7 bases, with 9 bases sitting between them. This CDR3 is CASSERGTGYTF. The CDR3 nucleotides read TGTGCCAGCAGTGAGAGGGGGACTGGCTACACCTTC.

The chain couples TRBV9 to TRBJ1-2, with TRBD1 matching over 7 bases. Germline assignment: CDR1 SGDLS and CDR2 YYNGEE. With 4 bases clipped from V and 1 base from J, the junction kept 10 bases outside the gene matches. This CDR3 comprises 16 residues. Here the CDR3 DNA reads TGTGCCAGCAGCCCGGGGGACAGACCTATTAACTATGGCTACACCTTC. Translation gives CASSPGDRPINYGYTF.

This clone showed up just once. The chain combines TRBV12-3 or TRBV12-4 with TRBJ2-7; tentatively, D is TRBD1 (6 bases). V lost 6 bases and J 3 bases, leaving 12 bases between the germline ends. The CDR3 contains 13 residues. The CDR3 loop is CASRQTGVYEQYF. DNA of the CDR3: TGTGCCAGCAGGCAGACAGGAGTCTACGAGCAGTACTTC.

The chain links TRBV9 to TRBJ2-1, with 12 positions matching TRBD1. With 3 bases clipped from V and 6 bases from J, the junction kept 7 bases outside the gene matches. Germline V gene sequence: CDR1 SGDLS, CDR2 YYNGEE. There are 16 residues in the CDR3. The CDR3 spells CASSEAGTGGLNEQFF. In DNA form, the CDR3 reads TGTGCCAGCAGCGAGGCAGGGACAGGGGGCCTCAATGAGCAGTTCTTC.

The chain combines TRBV20-1 with TRBJ1-1; D unclear. The CDR3 consists of 14 residues. Germline V gene lookup returns CDR1 DFQATT and CDR2 SNEGSKA (reference sequence). Trimming removed 3 bases from V and 6 bases from J, with 17 bases in between. The CDR3 DNA sequence: TGCAGTGCTAGTAAGGCAGCTTCGATCTCTGAAGCTTTCTTT. This encodes CSASKAASISEAFF.